This T cell receptor (beta chain) was recorded in a study of OX40 agonist ivuxolimab in advanced cancers. Study context: The eligibility criteria allowed prior anti-PD-1, anti-PD-L1 or anti-CTLA-4 therapy, and about 40% had some.

Some clones are missing from TCRdb's copy, which holds only in-frame ones; the method was immunoSEQ multiplex PCR. Of tens of thousands of clones in the sample, approximately 91% were seen once. This receptor was obtained from an adult with an advanced solid tumor such as melanoma, head and neck, liver or kidney cancer. Sequencing was performed on CD4+ or CD8+ T cells sorted from blood, taken in a trial of the OX40 agonist ivuxolimab.

The CDR3 nucleotides are TGTGCCAGCAGTTACGAGGGAGGGCACATGGAGCAGTTCTTC. It yields the protein CASSYEGGHMEQFF. The V and J genes are TRBV6-5 and TRBJ2-1, with 7 bases fitting TRBD2. Trimming cost V 2 bases and J 10 bases; bases outside gene matches: 8. The germline V gene encodes CDR1 MNHEY and CDR2 SVGAGI. The CDR3 has 14 amino acids.